This TCR beta chain was sequenced in a study of tissue T cells after allogeneic stem cell transplantation. Points on this clone: Antigen: not known. Gene names refer to mouse genes. The observed sequence ends 1 residue before the CDR3 terminus, with the missing tail filled in from the germline J gene.

Regarding the study as a whole: In patients and mice, blood and spleen missed much of tissue repertoire. Motif-based clustering found tissue-specific repertoire signatures shared across patients, though few clones were shared. TCR repertoires tracked anatomic similarity, regardless of disease or transplant status.

Only in-frame clones appear in the TCRdb table, and some are missing; sequencing was by immunoSEQ multiplex PCR. The sample has fewer than 6,000 clones, 46% seen once. Described time point: mouse harvest day 7 after allogeneic transplant. Mouse grafts combined 10^7 T-cell-depleted bone marrow cells with 10^6 splenic CD5+ T cells. B6 (H2b) cells into BALB/c (H2d) mice; tissues taken at day 7 or 14. The CDR3 is made up of 15 amino acids. Germline V gives CDR1 SNHLY, CDR2 FYNGKV (reference sequence). The V gene end was trimmed by 5 bases and the J gene end by 3 bases; junction bases not matched to a gene: 2.

The sample taken for sequencing was skin. The TCR comes from a female BALB/c mouse given C57BL/6 T cells with graft-versus-host disease after an allogeneic hematopoietic cell transplant. This chain links TRBV3 with TRBJ2-2; 11 nucleotides align to TRBD2. This chain's CDR3 is CASSPGLGDTGQLYF. The CDR3 DNA, read in part, is TGTGCCAGCAGCCCGGGACTGGGGGACACCGGGCAGCTCTAC.